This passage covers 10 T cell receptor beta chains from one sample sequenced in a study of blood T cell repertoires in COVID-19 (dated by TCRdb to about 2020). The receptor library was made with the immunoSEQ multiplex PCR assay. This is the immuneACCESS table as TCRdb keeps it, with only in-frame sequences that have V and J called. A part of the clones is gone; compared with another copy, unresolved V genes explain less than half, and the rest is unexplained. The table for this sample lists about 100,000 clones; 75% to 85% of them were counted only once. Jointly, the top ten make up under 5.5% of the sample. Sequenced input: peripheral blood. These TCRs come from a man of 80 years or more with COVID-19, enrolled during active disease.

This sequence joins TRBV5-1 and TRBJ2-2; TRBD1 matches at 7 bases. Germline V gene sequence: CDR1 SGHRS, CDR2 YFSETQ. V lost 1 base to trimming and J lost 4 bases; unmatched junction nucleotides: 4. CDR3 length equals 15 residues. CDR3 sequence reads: CASSLRQGGTGELFF. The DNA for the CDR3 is TGCGCCAGCAGCTTGCGACAGGGTGGCACCGGGGAGCTGTTTTTT.

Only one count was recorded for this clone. Here the CDR3 reads CASSSRQINQPQHF. In DNA, the CDR3 is TGTGCCAGCAGCTCTCGACAGATCAATCAGCCCCAGCATTTT. The chain joins TRBV7-9 to TRBJ1-5; the D gene is possibly TRBD1 (5 bases). The CDR3 consists of 14 residues. In germline, CDR1 is SEHNR, CDR2 FQNEAQ (reference sequence). V shed 4 bases and J shed 3 bases, with 10 bases lying between them. Based on the CDR3 plus reference TRBV7-9 and TRBJ1-5, the full variable domain is DTGVSQNPRHKITKRGQNVTFRCDPISEHNRLYWYRQTLGQGPEFLTYFQNEAQLEKSRLLSDRFSAERPKGSFSTLEIQRTEQGDSAMYLCASSSRQINQPQHFGDGTRLSIL.

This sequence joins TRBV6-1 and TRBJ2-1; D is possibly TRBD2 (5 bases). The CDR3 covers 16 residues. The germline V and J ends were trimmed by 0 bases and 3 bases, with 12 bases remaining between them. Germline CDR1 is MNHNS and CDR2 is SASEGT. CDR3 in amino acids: CASSEAYTGSYNEQFF. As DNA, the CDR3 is TGTGCCAGCAGTGAAGCTTATACTGGGAGCTACAATGAGCAGTTCTTC.

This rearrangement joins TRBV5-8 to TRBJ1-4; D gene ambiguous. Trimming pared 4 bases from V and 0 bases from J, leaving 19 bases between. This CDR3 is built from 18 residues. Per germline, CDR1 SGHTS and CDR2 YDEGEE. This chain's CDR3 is CASSQTRVVVTTNEKLFF. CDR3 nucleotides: TGTGCCAGCAGCCAGACTCGGGTAGTGGTGACAACTAATGAAAAACTGTTTTTT.

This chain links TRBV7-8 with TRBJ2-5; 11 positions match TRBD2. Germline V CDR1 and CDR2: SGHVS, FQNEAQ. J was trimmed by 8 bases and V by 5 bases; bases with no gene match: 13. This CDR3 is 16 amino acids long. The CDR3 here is CASSHAGTSGPGTQYF. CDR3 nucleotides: TGTGCCAGCAGCCACGCTGGGACTAGCGGTCCAGGAACCCAGTACTTC.

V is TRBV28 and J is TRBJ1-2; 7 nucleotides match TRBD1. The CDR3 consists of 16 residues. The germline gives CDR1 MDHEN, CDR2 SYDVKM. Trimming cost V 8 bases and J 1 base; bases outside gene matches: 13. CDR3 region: CASRRHRDSNNYGYTF. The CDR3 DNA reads TGTGCCAGCCGAAGACACAGGGACAGTAATAACTATGGCTACACCTTC.

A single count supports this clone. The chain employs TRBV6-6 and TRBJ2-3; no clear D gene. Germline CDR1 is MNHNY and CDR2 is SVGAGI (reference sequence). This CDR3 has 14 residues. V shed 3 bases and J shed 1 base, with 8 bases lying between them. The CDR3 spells CASSYWQGTDTQYF. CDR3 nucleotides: TGTGCCAGCAGTTATTGGCAGGGCACAGATACGCAGTATTTT.

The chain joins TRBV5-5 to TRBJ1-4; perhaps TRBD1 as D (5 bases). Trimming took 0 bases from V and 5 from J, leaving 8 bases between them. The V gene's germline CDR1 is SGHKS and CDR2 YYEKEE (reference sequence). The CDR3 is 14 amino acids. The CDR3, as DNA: TGTGCCAGCAGCTTGGCGGGACTGAATGAAAAACTGTTTTTT. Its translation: CASSLAGLNEKLFF. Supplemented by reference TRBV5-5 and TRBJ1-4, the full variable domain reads DAGVTQSPTHLIKTRGQQVTLRCSPISGHKSVSWYQQVLGQGPQFIFQYYEKEERGRGNFPDRFSARQFPNYSSELNVNALLLGDSALYLCASSLAGLNEKLFFGSGTQLSVL.

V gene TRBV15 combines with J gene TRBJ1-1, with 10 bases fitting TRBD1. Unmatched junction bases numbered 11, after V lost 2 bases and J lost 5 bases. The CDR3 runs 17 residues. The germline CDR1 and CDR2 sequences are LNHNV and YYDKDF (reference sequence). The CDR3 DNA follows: TGTGCCACCAGCAGACCCCCCGGGACAGGGGAGAGGACTGAAGCTTTCTTT. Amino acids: CATSRPPGTGERTEAFF.

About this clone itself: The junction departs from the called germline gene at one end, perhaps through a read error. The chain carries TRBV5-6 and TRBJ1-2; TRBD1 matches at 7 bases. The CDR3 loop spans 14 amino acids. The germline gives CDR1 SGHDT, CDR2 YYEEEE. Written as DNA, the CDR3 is TGTGCCAGCACCTTGGGAGGGACAGTCTATGGCTACACCTTC. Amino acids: CASTLGGTVYGYTF.